This T cell receptor beta chain comes out of a study of response to subunit inactivated influenza vaccine. As concerns this clonotype: What it binds is unknown.

TCRdb re-derived calls from the RT-PCR reads in MiXCR, one entry per CDR3 protein. Of under 800,000 distinct CDR3 sequences listed, over 11% are singletons. General study findings and limits: Seasonal influenza vaccination, on each occasion, was suggested by the authors to recruit few new T cells.

CDR3 length equals 17 residues. The V segment lost 8 bases and the J segment 4 bases; nucleotides outside the gene matches: 15. Germline V gene sequence: CDR1 DFQATT, CDR2 SNEGSKA (reference sequence). The sequence was collected from a man in his forties or fifties who received an inactivated influenza vaccine. The rearrangement links TRBV20-1 to TRBJ2-1, with TRBD2 identical over 12 bases. Sequences were derived from PBMCs from blood, sampled approximately 15 days before vaccination. The chain's CDR3 is CSPTSGGHLSLYNEQFF. CDR3 DNA: TGCAGTCCTACTAGCGGGGGGCATCTGTCCCTATACAATGAGCAGTTCTTC.